This T cell receptor (beta chain) is drawn from a study of shared clonotypes between healthy human individuals. The CDR3 is 14 amino acids. Germline V gene data show CDR1 as PRHDT and CDR2 as FYEKMQ (reference sequence). The V gene lost 2 bases and the J gene lost 7 bases, with 12 bases spanning the gap. Only in-frame clones appear in the TCRdb table, and some are missing; sequencing was by immunoSEQ multiplex PCR. Here the sample spans around 300,000 clones, roughly 91% being singletons. This clone was seen more than once but under ten times. Within the sample, other DNA sequences also encode this same CDR3.

This chain uses TRBV13 with TRBJ1-5; the D gene is possibly TRBD1 (6 bases). The sequenced material came from memory CD8+ T cells sorted from blood. Specified subset: CD45RO+ cells pooled with CCR7-negative TemRA cells. This sequence was found in a man between 18 and 35 years old in good health. The CDR3 here is CASSLQGGGQPQHF. The CDR3 DNA is TGTGCCAGCAGCTTACAGGGCGGGGGCCAGCCCCAGCATTTT.